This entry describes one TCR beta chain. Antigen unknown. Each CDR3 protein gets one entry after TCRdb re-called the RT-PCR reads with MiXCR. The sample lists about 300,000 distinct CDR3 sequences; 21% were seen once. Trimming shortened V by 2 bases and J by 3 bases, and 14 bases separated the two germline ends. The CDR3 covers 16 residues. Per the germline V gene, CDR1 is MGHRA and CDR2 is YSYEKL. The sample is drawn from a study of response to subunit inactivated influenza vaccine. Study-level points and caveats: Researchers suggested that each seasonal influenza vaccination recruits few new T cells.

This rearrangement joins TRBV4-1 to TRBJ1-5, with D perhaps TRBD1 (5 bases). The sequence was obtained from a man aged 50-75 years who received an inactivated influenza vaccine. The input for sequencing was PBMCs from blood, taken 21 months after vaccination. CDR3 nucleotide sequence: TGCGCCAGCAGCCAAATTGGGGGAAGGAACAATCAGCCCCAGCATTTT. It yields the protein CASSQIGGRNNQPQHF.